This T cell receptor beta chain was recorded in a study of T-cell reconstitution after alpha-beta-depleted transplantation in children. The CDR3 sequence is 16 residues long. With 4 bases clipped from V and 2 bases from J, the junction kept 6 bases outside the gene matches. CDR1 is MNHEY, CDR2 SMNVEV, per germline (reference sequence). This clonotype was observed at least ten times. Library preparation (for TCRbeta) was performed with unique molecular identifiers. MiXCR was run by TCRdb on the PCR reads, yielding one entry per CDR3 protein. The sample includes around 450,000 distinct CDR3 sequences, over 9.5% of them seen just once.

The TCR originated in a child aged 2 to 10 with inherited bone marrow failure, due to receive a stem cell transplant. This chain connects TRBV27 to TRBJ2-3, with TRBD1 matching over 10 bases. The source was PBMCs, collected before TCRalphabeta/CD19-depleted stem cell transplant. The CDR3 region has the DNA TGTGCCAGCAGTTCTACCGGGACAGGGGTCACAGATACGCAGTATTTT. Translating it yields CASSSTGTGVTDTQYF.